The 8 T cell receptor beta chains below come from one sample, sequenced in a study of blood T cell repertoires in COVID-19. This table comes from immunoSEQ multiplex PCR, and its TCRdb copy is limited to in-frame clones, with some not included. The profile shows fewer than 150,000 clones, roughly 70% of them singletons. The sample comprised peripheral blood. These receptors were obtained from a human donor with acute or convalescent COVID-19. The donor label of this sample is uncertain.

The sample holds a few counts of this clone. This chain uses TRBV5-6 with TRBJ1-2; the match to TRBD1 covers 8 bases. CDR1 is SGHDT, CDR2 YYEEEE, per germline. V shed 5 bases and J 8 bases; nucleotides not matched to a gene: 8. CDR3 size: 13 residues. CDR3 bases: TGTGCCAGCAGATGGACAGGGAGTAGAGGCTACACCTTC. It is translated as CASRWTGSRGYTF.

The J gene is TRBJ2-3, the V gene TRBV7-9; 10 bases line up with TRBD2. The length of the CDR3 is 16 residues. The J segment lost 2 bases and the V segment lost 2 bases, leaving 4 bases of the junction unmatched. Germline CDR1 SEHNR, CDR2 FQNEAQ (reference sequence). This CDR3 reads CASSLTSGGDTDTQYF. CDR3 sequence (DNA): TGTGCCAGCAGCTTAACGAGCGGGGGGGACACAGATACGCAGTATTTT.

Here the CDR3 reads CASSAVPRTGNGNTIYF. The CDR3 nucleotides read TGCGCCAGCAGCGCAGTACCAAGGACAGGGAATGGAAACACCATATATTTT. The chain couples TRBV5-1 to TRBJ1-3; 8 positions match TRBD1. CDR1 and CDR2 (germline): SGHRS, YFSETQ. With V trimmed by 4 bases and J by 3 bases, 12 bases remained unmatched. CDR3 length: 17 amino acids.

The chain has TRBV27 and TRBJ1-6, with D possibly being TRBD1 (5 bases). Trimming removed 5 bases at V and 13 bases at J, with 18 bases between. CDR1 is MNHEY, CDR2 SMNVEV, per germline (reference sequence). The CDR3 runs to 14 residues. The CDR3 loop is CASSPLGTAAPLHF. The CDR3 region has the DNA TGTGCCAGCAGTCCCCTCGGGACTGCCGCGCCCCTCCACTTT.

The rearrangement uses TRBV27 and TRBJ2-7, with a weak D call TRBD1 (5 bases). The CDR3 covers 13 residues. Trimming shortened V by 6 bases and J by 0 bases, and 9 bases separated the two germline ends. Germline assignment: CDR1 MNHEY and CDR2 SMNVEV (reference sequence). This chain's CDR3 is CASRDISSYEQYF. CDR3 DNA sequence: TGTGCCAGCAGGGACATAAGCTCCTACGAGCAGTACTTC.

The chain recombines TRBV18 with TRBJ1-4; D remains unclear. Germline CDR1 and CDR2: KGHSH and LQKENI. Trimming shortened V by 3 bases and J by 7 bases, and 18 bases separated the two germline ends. The CDR3 runs 16 residues. The CDR3 here is CASSPTWTEVAEKLFF. Here the CDR3 DNA reads TGTGCCAGCTCACCGACGTGGACGGAGGTAGCTGAAAAACTGTTTTTT.

The genes are TRBV7-9 and TRBJ1-1; D perhaps matches TRBD1 (6 bases). The CDR3 totals 15 residues. V lost 1 base, J lost 0 bases, and 9 bases lay in between. Per germline, CDR1 SEHNR and CDR2 FQNEAQ (reference sequence). In DNA form, the CDR3 reads TGTGCCAGCAGCTTAGACTGGACAGTGAACACTGAAGCTTTCTTT. Translating gives CASSLDWTVNTEAFF.

The chain carries TRBV18 and TRBJ1-6, with a tentative D call TRBD1 (5 bases). The CDR3 loop spans 14 amino acids. V dropped 3 bases and J dropped 8 bases, with 11 bases sitting between them. From germline, CDR1 is KGHSH and CDR2 LQKENI. The CDR3 loop reads CASSPRGFDSPLHF. The CDR3 region has the DNA TGTGCCAGCTCACCTAGGGGTTTCGATTCACCCCTCCACTTT.